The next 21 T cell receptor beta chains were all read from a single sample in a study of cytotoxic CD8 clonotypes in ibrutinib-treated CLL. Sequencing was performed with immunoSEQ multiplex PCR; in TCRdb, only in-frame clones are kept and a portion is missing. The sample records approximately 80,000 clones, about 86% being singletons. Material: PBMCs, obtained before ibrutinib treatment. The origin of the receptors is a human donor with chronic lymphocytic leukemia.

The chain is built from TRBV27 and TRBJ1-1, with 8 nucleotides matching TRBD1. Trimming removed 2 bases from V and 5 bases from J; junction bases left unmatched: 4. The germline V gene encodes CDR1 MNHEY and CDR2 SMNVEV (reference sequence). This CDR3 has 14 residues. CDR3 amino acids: CASSLVDRVTEAFF. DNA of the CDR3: TGTGCCAGCAGTTTAGTGGACAGGGTGACTGAAGCTTTCTTT.

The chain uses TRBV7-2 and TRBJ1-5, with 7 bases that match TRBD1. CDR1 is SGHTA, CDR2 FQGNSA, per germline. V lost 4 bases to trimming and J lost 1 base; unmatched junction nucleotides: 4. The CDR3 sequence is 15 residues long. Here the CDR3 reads CASSSTGQSNQPQHF. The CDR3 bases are TGTGCCAGCAGCTCGACAGGGCAAAGCAATCAGCCCCAGCATTTT.

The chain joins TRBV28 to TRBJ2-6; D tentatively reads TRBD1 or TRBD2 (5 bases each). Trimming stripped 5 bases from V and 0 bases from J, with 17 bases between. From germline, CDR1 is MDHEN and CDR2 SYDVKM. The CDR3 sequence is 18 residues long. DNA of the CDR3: TGTGCCAGCAGTACCTCAGCGAGGGGAAGCTCTGGGGCCAACGTCCTGACTTTC. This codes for CASSTSARGSSGANVLTF.

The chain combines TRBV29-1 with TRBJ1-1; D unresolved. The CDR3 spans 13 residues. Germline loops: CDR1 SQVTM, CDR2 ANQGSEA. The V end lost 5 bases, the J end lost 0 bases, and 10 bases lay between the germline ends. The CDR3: CSVCVELNTEAFF. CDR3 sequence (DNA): TGCAGCGTTTGCGTTGAGTTGAACACTGAAGCTTTCTTT.

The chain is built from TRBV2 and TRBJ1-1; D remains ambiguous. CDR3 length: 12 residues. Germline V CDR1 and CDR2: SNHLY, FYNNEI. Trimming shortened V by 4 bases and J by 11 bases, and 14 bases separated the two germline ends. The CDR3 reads CASSGESPTAFF. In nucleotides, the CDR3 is TGTGCCAGCAGTGGGGAATCTCCGACGGCTTTCTTT.

CDR3 sequence reads: CASSDTGREPQHF. Written as DNA, the CDR3 is TGTGCCAGCAGCGACACCGGGCGCGAGCCCCAGCATTTT. J is TRBJ1-5 and V is TRBV28, with unresolved D. CDR3 length equals 13 residues. Germline lookup yields CDR1 MDHEN and CDR2 SYDVKM. V was pared by 6 bases and J by 8 bases, with 14 bases between.

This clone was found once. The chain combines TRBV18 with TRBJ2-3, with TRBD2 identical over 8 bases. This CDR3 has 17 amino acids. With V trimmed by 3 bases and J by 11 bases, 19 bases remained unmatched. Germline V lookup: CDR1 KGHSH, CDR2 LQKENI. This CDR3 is CASSPYGREEGGAGQYF. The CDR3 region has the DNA TGTGCCAGCTCACCGTACGGGCGGGAGGAAGGCGGGGCTGGGCAGTATTTT.

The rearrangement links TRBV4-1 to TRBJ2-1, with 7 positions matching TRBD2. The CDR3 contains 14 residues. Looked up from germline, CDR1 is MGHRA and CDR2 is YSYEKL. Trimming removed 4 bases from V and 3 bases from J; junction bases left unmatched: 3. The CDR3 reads CASSPERDYNEQFF. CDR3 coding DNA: TGCGCCAGCAGCCCGGAGCGGGACTACAATGAGCAGTTCTTC.

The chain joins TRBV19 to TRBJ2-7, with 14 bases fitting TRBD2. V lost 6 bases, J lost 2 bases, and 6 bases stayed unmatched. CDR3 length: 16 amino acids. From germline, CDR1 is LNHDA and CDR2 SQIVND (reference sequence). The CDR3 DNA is TGTGCCAGTAGGGGACTAGCGGGAGCCGCCGCCTACGAGCAGTACTTC. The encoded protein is CASRGLAGAAAYEQYF.

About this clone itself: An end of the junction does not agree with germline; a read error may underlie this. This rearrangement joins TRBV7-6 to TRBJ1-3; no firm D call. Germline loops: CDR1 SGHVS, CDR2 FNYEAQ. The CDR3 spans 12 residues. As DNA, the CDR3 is TGTGCCAGCGGCTTGTCAGGAAACACCATATATTTT. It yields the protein CASGLSGNTIYF.

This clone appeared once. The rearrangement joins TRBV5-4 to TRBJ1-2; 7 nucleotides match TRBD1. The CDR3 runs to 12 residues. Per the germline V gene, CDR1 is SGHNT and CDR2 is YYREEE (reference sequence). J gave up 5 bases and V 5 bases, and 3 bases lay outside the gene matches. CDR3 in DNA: TGTGCCAGCAGTCCGACAGGGTATGGCTACACCTTC. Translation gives CASSPTGYGYTF. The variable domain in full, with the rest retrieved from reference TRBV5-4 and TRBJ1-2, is ETGVTQSPTHLIKTRGQQVTLRCSSQSGHNTVSWYQQALGQGPQFIFQYYREEENGRGNFPPRFSGLQFPNYSSELNVNALELDDSALYLCASSPTGYGYTFGSGTRLTVV.

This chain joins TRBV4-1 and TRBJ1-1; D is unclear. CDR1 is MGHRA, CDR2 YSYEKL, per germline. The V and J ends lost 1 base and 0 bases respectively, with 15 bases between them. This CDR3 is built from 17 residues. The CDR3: CASSQVKGYLMNTEAFF. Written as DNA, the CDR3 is TGCGCCAGCAGCCAAGTCAAAGGGTACCTTATGAACACTGAAGCTTTCTTT.

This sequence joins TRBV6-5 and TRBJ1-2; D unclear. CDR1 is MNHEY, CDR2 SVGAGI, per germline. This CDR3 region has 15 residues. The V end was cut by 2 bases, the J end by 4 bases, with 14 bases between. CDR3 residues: CASSYGARQTYGYTF. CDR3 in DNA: TGTGCCAGCAGTTACGGTGCCCGACAAACCTATGGCTACACCTTC.

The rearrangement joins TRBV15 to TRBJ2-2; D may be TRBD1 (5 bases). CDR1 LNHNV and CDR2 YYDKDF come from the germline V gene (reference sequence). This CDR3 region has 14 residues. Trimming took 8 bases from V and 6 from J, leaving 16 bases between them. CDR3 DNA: TGTGCCACCGCGCCCAGGGCGGACGCCGGGGAGCTGTTTTTT. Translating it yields CATAPRADAGELFF.

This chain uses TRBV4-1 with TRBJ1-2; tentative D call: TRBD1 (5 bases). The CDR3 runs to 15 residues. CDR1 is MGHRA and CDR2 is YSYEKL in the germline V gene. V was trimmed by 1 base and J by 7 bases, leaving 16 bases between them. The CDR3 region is CASSQAGQGTGGYTF. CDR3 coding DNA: TGCGCCAGCAGCCAAGCTGGGCAGGGAACTGGTGGCTACACCTTC.

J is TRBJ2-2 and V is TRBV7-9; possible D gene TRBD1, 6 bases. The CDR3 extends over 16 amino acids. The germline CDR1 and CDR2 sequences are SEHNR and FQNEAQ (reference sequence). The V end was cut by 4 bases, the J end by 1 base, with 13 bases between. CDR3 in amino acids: CASSSTGIGNTGELFF. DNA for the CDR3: TGTGCCAGCAGCTCGACAGGTATTGGGAACACCGGGGAGCTGTTTTTT. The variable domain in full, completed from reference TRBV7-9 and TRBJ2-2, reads DTGVSQNPRHKITKRGQNVTFRCDPISEHNRLYWYRQTLGQGPEFLTYFQNEAQLEKSRLLSDRFSAERPKGSFSTLEIQRTEQGDSAMYLCASSSTGIGNTGELFFGEGSRLTVL.

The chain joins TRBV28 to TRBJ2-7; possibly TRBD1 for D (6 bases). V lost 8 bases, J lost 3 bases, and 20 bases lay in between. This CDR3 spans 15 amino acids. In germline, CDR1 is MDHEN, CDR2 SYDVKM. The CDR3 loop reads CASPVCSQGFYEQYF. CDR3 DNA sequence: TGTGCCAGCCCAGTTTGTAGTCAGGGGTTCTACGAGCAGTACTTC.

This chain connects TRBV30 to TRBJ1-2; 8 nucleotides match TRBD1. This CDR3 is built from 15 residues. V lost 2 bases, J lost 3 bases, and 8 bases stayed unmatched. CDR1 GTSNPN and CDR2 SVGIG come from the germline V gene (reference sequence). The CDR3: CAWSRTGLSDYGYTF. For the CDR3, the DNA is TGTGCCTGGAGTAGGACAGGGCTTTCGGACTATGGCTACACCTTC.

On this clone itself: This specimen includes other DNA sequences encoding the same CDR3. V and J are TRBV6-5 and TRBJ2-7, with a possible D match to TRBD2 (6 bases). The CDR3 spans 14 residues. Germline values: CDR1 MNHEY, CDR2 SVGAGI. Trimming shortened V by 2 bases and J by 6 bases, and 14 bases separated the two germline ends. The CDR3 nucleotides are TGTGCCAGCAGTTACGGAGGGAGAGCCTCCGAGCAGTACTTC. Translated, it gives CASSYGGRASEQYF.

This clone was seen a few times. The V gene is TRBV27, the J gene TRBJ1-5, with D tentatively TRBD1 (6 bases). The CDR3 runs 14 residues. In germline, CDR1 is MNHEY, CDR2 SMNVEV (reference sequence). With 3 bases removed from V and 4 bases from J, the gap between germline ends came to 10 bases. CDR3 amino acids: CASSLRQGNQPQHF. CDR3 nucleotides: TGTGCCAGCAGTTTGCGGCAGGGGAATCAGCCCCAGCATTTT.

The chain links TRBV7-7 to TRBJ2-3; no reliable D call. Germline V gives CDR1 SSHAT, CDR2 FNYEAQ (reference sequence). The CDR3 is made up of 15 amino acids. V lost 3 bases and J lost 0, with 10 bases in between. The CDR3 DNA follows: TGTGCCAGCAGCTTCCGACCCTCTAGCACAGATACGCAGTATTTT. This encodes CASSFRPSSTDTQYF.